The entry that follows covers one T cell receptor beta chain sequence. This sample is drawn from a study of blood T cell repertoires in COVID-19. Study context: The United States, Italy and Spain were the sources of the acute and convalescent COVID-19 samples. T cells, B-cell-depleted T cells, or PBMCs supplied cDNA or gDNA.

Per the original data handling: Researchers report that nucleated cell counts were estimated from reference gene primer amplification. Generated by immunoSEQ multiplex PCR, the TCRdb table keeps only in-frame clones and is missing some. D and trimming were read from the DNA, whereas the V and J calls and clone size are those reported in that table. Of tens of thousands of clones listed, 88% are singletons. Germline-derived CDR1 and CDR2 are ENHRY and SYGVKD. V was clipped by 0 bases and J by 4 bases, with 15 bases between them. The CDR3 has 16 amino acids. The source of this sequence is a man older than 75 with acute or convalescent COVID-19. The material sequenced was peripheral blood. The genes are TRBV10-3 and TRBJ1-1; D is perhaps TRBD1 (6 bases). CDR3 loop: CAISESSGRGSTEAFF. The CDR3 DNA follows: TGTGCCATCAGTGAGTCCTCCGGCAGGGGAAGCACTGAAGCTTTCTTT.